What follows are 17 T cell receptor beta chains derived from one specimen sequenced in a study of T cell changes during pregnancy in multiple sclerosis. Repertoires were generated with immunoSEQ multiplex PCR, while TCRdb's copy carries only in-frame clones and drops some. Of about 36,000 clones listed, 70% to 90% are singletons. The source was CD4+ T cells from peripheral blood mononuclear cells, collected in the first trimester of pregnancy. Receptors were obtained from a female donor with multiple sclerosis, enrolled in a pregnancy study.

The chain is built from TRBV5-1 and TRBJ2-1, with D unclear. CDR3 length: 15 residues. Trimming stripped 4 bases from V and 10 bases from J, with 21 bases between. Germline V lookup: CDR1 SGHRS, CDR2 YFSETQ. CDR3 DNA: TGCGCCAGCAGCCCGGGTGGGTTGACCTTTGAGGAGCAGTTCTTC. Translating it yields CASSPGGLTFEEQFF. Supplemented by reference TRBV5-1 and TRBJ2-1, the full variable domain reads KAGVTQTPRYLIKTRGQQVTLSCSPISGHRSVSWYQQTPGQGLQFLFEYFSETQRNKGNFPGRFSGRQFSNSRSEMNVSTLELGDSALYLCASSPGGLTFEEQFFGPGTRLTVL.

This clone was found a few times. This chain links TRBV5-8 with TRBJ1-2; no clear D gene. CDR3 length: 15 residues. CDR1 SGHTS and CDR2 YDEGEE come from the germline V gene. The V end lost 2 bases, the J end lost 4 bases, and 15 bases lay between the germline ends. CDR3 nucleotide sequence: TGTGCCAGCAGCTTCAGCCGCGAGGGCGCCTATGGCTACACCTTC. It is translated as CASSFSREGAYGYTF.

The gene calls are TRBV7-3 and TRBJ2-3; D is uncertain. The V gene's germline CDR1 is SGHTA and CDR2 FQGTGA. V lost 5 bases to trimming and J lost 5 bases, with 17 bases between them. The CDR3 has 15 amino acids. The CDR3 region has the DNA TGTGCCAGCAGCCCAGCGACTTCCAATCGAGATACGCAGTATTTT. Its protein is CASSPATSNRDTQYF.

The chain couples TRBV6-5 to TRBJ2-1, with a possible D match to TRBD2 (5 bases). Trimming left V 2 bases short and J 4 bases short, with 15 bases between. The CDR3 contains 16 residues. CDR1 is MNHEY and CDR2 is SVGAGI in the germline V gene. DNA for the CDR3: TGTGCCAGCAGTTACGGGAGTCTCCCTCGATACAATGAGCAGTTCTTC. Its translation is CASSYGSLPRYNEQFF.

The V call is TRBV27, the J call TRBJ1-5, with 8 bases lining up with TRBD1. Germline CDR1 reads MNHEY; CDR2 reads SMNVEV (reference sequence). V trimming: 5 bases; J trimming: 1 base; junction bases outside the gene matches: 7. The CDR3 runs to 16 residues. The CDR3 loop reads CASSASRQGSNQPQHF. As DNA, the CDR3 is TGTGCCAGCAGTGCCTCCCGACAGGGGAGCAATCAGCCCCAGCATTTT.

The chain joins TRBV6-4 to TRBJ2-7, with 11 bases fitting TRBD2. Germline V gene sequence: CDR1 MRHNA, CDR2 SNTAGT. The CDR3 runs 18 residues. J gave up 5 bases and V 1 base, and 13 bases lay outside the gene matches. The CDR3, as DNA: TGTGCCAGCAGTGACTTCACCCTTCTAGCGGGAGGTAACCACGAGCAGTACTTC. Its protein is CASSDFTLLAGGNHEQYF.

This chain uses TRBV30 with TRBJ1-4; the D is unclear. The CDR3 consists of 13 residues. Germline assignment: CDR1 GTSNPN and CDR2 SVGIG (reference sequence). The V gene lost 2 bases and the J gene lost 7 bases, with 11 bases spanning the gap. As DNA, the CDR3 is TGTGCCTGGAGTAAAGGTTCGGGTGAAAAACTGTTTTTT. It is translated as CAWSKGSGEKLFF.

V gene TRBV5-1 combines with J gene TRBJ2-5, with 10 bases fitting TRBD2. CDR1 and CDR2 (germline): SGHRS, YFSETQ. This CDR3 region has 16 residues. The ends lost 4 bases at V and 2 bases at J; junction bases unmatched: 8. CDR3 nucleotide sequence: TGCGCCAGCAGCCCCGTTGAGCGGGGGGGACAAGAGACCCAGTACTTC. It translates to CASSPVERGGQETQYF. Based on the CDR3 plus reference TRBV5-1 and TRBJ2-5, the full variable domain is KAGVTQTPRYLIKTRGQQVTLSCSPISGHRSVSWYQQTPGQGLQFLFEYFSETQRNKGNFPGRFSGRQFSNSRSEMNVSTLELGDSALYLCASSPVERGGQETQYFGPGTRLLVL.

CDR3 amino acids: CASSIGGGRGKNIQYF. In DNA, the CDR3 is TGTGCCAGTAGTATAGGAGGGGGCAGGGGGAAAAACATTCAGTACTTC. This rearrangement joins TRBV19 to TRBJ2-4; 7 bases fit TRBD1. Per the germline V gene, CDR1 is LNHDA and CDR2 is SQIVND (reference sequence). V trimming: 1 base; J trimming: 4 bases; junction bases outside the gene matches: 7. The length of the CDR3 is 16 residues.

CDR3 coding DNA: TGCGCCAGCAGCCCCGGGACAGGGGGCTATAATTCACCCCTCCACTTT. Encoded protein: CASSPGTGGYNSPLHF. The rearrangement links TRBV5-1 to TRBJ1-6, with TRBD1 matching over 11 bases. Trimming removed 4 bases from V and 3 bases from J; junction bases left unmatched: 3. The CDR3 is 16 amino acids. The germline V gene encodes CDR1 SGHRS and CDR2 YFSETQ.

The chain uses TRBV5-1 and TRBJ1-1; D is unresolved. CDR1 and CDR2 from the germline V gene are SGHRS and YFSETQ. Trimming took off 5 bases at V and 0 bases at J, with 8 bases between the two ends. The CDR3 sequence is 13 residues long. CDR3 nucleotides: TGCGCCAGCAGGGGAGGCATGAACACTGAAGCTTTCTTT. This codes for CASRGGMNTEAFF.

V is TRBV6-1 and J is TRBJ1-2; 8 bases map to TRBD1. The CDR3 covers 15 residues. Unmatched junction bases numbered 14, after V lost 5 bases and J lost 9 bases. Germline V gene data show CDR1 as MNHNS and CDR2 as SASEGT. Written as DNA, the CDR3 is TGTGCCAGCAGTCCCAGACCGGGACAGGATGGCCGCTACACCTTC. Encoded protein: CASSPRPGQDGRYTF.

CDR3 DNA sequence: TGTGCCTGGAGTGTGGAGGGCTACAATGAGCAGTTCTTC. It specifies CAWSVEGYNEQFF. This rearrangement joins TRBV30 to TRBJ2-1; possibly TRBD2 for D (6 bases). Germline V gene data show CDR1 as GTSNPN and CDR2 as SVGIG (reference sequence). This CDR3 has 13 amino acids. Trimming stripped 0 bases from V and 3 bases from J, with 6 bases between.

This clone was picked up one time. This CDR3 is also generated by other DNA sequences in the sample. J is TRBJ1-4 and V is TRBV7-9; D is uncertain. CDR1 and CDR2 (germline): SEHNR, FQNEAQ (reference sequence). This CDR3 has 13 residues. The V gene lost 9 bases and the J gene lost 8 bases, with 16 bases spanning the gap. In DNA, the CDR3 is TGTGCCAGTCAGGACCGGGGAGGGGAAAAACTGTTTTTT. Translation gives CASQDRGGEKLFF.

The CDR3 loop is CASSLGVSGDRSPLHF. In DNA form, the CDR3 reads TGTGCCAGCAGCTTGGGCGTGTCAGGGGATAGGTCACCCCTCCACTTT. The chain is built from TRBV5-4 and TRBJ1-6; possibly TRBD1 for D (6 bases). The CDR3 length is 16 residues. Germline loops: CDR1 SGHNT, CDR2 YYREEE (reference sequence). Trimming pared 0 bases from V and 10 bases from J, leaving 17 bases between.

This clone was seen only a few times. The V and J genes are TRBV2 and TRBJ1-5, with unresolved D. This CDR3 spans 15 amino acids. Germline V gives CDR1 SNHLY, CDR2 FYNNEI. V lost 4 bases to trimming and J lost 7 bases, with 17 bases between them. CDR3 coding DNA: TGTGCCAGCAGTGGCTCTGGAGGGAAATCACAGCCCCAGCATTTT. Amino acids: CASSGSGGKSQPQHF.

V is TRBV7-2 and J is TRBJ1-4, with D possibly matching TRBD1 (5 bases). The V gene lost 0 bases and the J gene lost 6 bases, with 11 bases spanning the gap. Germline loops: CDR1 SGHTA, CDR2 FQGNSA. This CDR3 spans 15 amino acids. CDR3 region: CASSLAPGGDEKLFF. The DNA for the CDR3 is TGTGCCAGCAGCTTAGCTCCAGGAGGGGATGAAAAACTGTTTTTT. The full variable domain, in which reference TRBV7-2 and TRBJ1-4 provide the parts outside the CDR3, is GAGVSQSPSNKVTEKGKDVELRCDPISGHTALYWYRQSLGQGLEFLIYFQGNSAPDKSGLPSDRFSAERTGGSVSTLTIQRTQQEDSAVYLCASSLAPGGDEKLFFGSGTQLSVL.